This T cell receptor beta chain was identified in a study of blood T cell repertoires in COVID-19. Study details: PBMCs, B-cell-depleted T cells, or T cells provided the cDNA or gDNA that made up the material.

In the source study's methods: Reference gene primer amplification yielded estimated nucleated cell counts. Libraries were prepared by immunoSEQ multiplex PCR; TCRdb keeps only in-frame clonotypes and omits some of them. Clone size and V and J calls were adopted from that table, with D and trimming inferred from the DNA. The sample records around 500,000 clones, approximately 85% being singletons. The source of this sequence is a human donor in a cohort sampled during active COVID-19. The source material was peripheral blood.

CDR3 sequence reads: CASSQAGNEQFF. In DNA, the CDR3 is TGTGCCAGCAGCCAGGCAGGTAATGAGCAGTTCTTC. V is TRBV4-2 and J is TRBJ2-1; D remains ambiguous. There are 12 residues in the CDR3. V lost 3 bases and J 7 bases, leaving 7 bases between the germline ends. Germline V gene sequence: CDR1 LGHNA, CDR2 YNFKEQ.